What follows are 2 T cell receptor beta chains derived from one specimen sequenced in a study of PD-L1 blockade in urothelial cancer (TCRdb year 2017). Library generation was performed with the immunoSEQ multiplex PCR assay. Here the immuneACCESS table is served through TCRdb, limited to in-frame sequences with V and J called. Missing clones are a known gap in these copies; in checked studies unresolved V genes cover under half, and the rest lacks a known reason. Counted in this sample were 35,000 to 55,000 clones; under 90% of them appeared once. The leading ten clones occupy about 16% of the sample. The label giving this sample's time point can be read as: peripheral blood 6 weeks after treatment start. Sample: PBMCs, taken around atezolizumab (anti-PD-L1) treatment. These receptors were collected from a man aged 60 to 69 with urothelial cancer.

The chain carries TRBV5-4 and TRBJ2-1, with TRBD2 matching over 9 bases. This CDR3 contains 15 residues. J was trimmed by 8 bases and V by 6 bases; bases with no gene match: 12. Germline V gene data show CDR1 as SGHNT and CDR2 as YYREEE (reference sequence). As DNA, the CDR3 is TGTGCCAGCAAACTGGGCGGGGGGGGCTTGGATGAGCAGTTCTTC. Translation gives CASKLGGGGLDEQFF.

The V and J genes are TRBV7-6 and TRBJ2-1; TRBD1 agrees at 10 bases. This CDR3 has 15 amino acids. Germline CDR1 reads SGHVS; CDR2 reads FNYEAQ. Losses at the gene ends were 1 base for V and 7 bases for J; bases not matched to a gene: 4. This CDR3 is CASSLEGQGMNEQFF. The CDR3 bases are TGTGCCAGCAGCTTAGAGGGACAGGGGATGAATGAGCAGTTCTTC. Full variable domain (outside the CDR3, taken from reference TRBV7-6 and TRBJ2-1): GAGVSQSPRYKVTKRGQDVALRCDPISGHVSLYWYRQALGQGPEFLTYFNYEAQQDKSGLPNDRFSAERPEGSISTLTIQRTEQRDSAMYRCASSLEGQGMNEQFFGPGTRLTVL.